The 20 T cell receptor beta chains below all came from one sample that was sequenced in a study of blood T cell repertoires in COVID-19. Clones were read by immunoSEQ multiplex PCR, and TCRdb kept only the in-frame ones, dropping some. The sample records more than 10,000 clones, almost 90% being singletons. The sequencing input was peripheral blood. These TCRs come from a human donor in a cohort sampled during active COVID-19.

This rearrangement joins TRBV5-1 to TRBJ1-2; 7 bases are a match to TRBD1. The CDR3 spans 15 residues. Germline V CDR1 and CDR2: SGHRS, YFSETQ. Trimming took 0 bases from V and 4 from J; bases not matched to a gene: 6. The chain's CDR3 is CASSLGGTEGYGYTF. DNA of the CDR3: TGCGCCAGCAGCTTGGGGGGGACAGAAGGCTATGGCTACACCTTC.

The chain's CDR3 is CASSPPGLAGGTDTQYF. CDR3 coding DNA: TGTGCCAGCTCACCCCCCGGACTAGCGGGGGGCACAGATACGCAGTATTTT. This chain joins TRBV18 and TRBJ2-3; TRBD2 agrees at 13 bases. The germline V gene has CDR1 KGHSH and CDR2 LQKENI. V lost 3 bases to trimming and J lost 1 base; unmatched junction nucleotides: 4. The CDR3 spans 17 residues.

The rearrangement joins TRBV5-4 to TRBJ1-6; TRBD1 aligns across 7 bases. This CDR3 is 15 amino acids long. V lost 4 bases, J lost 5 bases, and 6 bases stayed unmatched. Germline-derived CDR1 and CDR2 are SGHNT and YYREEE (reference sequence). This chain's CDR3 is CASSLRTGNNSPLHF. CDR3 in DNA: TGTGCCAGCAGCCTTAGGACAGGCAATAATTCACCCCTCCACTTT. Supplemented by reference TRBV5-4 and TRBJ1-6, the full variable domain reads ETGVTQSPTHLIKTRGQQVTLRCSSQSGHNTVSWYQQALGQGPQFIFQYYREEENGRGNFPPRFSGLQFPNYSSELNVNALELDDSALYLCASSLRTGNNSPLHFGNGTRLTVT.

This clone is termed medium-sized (0.01 to 0.1%). Other DNA sequences of this sample code for an identical CDR3. This rearrangement joins TRBV27 to TRBJ1-5, with D possibly TRBD1 on 5 matching bases. CDR3 length: 15 residues. The germline gives CDR1 MNHEY, CDR2 SMNVEV (reference sequence). The V gene lost 3 bases and the J gene lost 2 bases, with 11 bases spanning the gap. This chain's CDR3 is CASSLGGVGNQPQHF. Written as DNA, the CDR3 is TGTGCCAGCAGTTTGGGGGGGGTGGGCAATCAGCCCCAGCATTTT.

By share of the sample, this clone is medium-sized. The gene calls are TRBV10-3 and TRBJ2-7; weak D call: TRBD1 (6 bases). In germline, CDR1 is ENHRY, CDR2 SYGVKD. Trimming shortened V by 10 bases and J by 6 bases, and 22 bases separated the two germline ends. CDR3 size: 14 residues. CDR3 bases: TGTGCCACCGGAGGACGTACAGGGAGTGGCGAGCAGTACTTC. Translated: CATGGRTGSGEQYF.

This sequence joins TRBV7-9 and TRBJ1-1; D may be TRBD1 (6 bases). V lost 1 base, J lost 4 bases, and 7 bases lay in between. CDR3 length: 13 amino acids. Germline CDR1 reads SEHNR; CDR2 reads FQNEAQ (reference sequence). This CDR3 reads CASSLEQGTEAFF. CDR3 nucleotide sequence: TGTGCCAGCAGCTTAGAACAGGGCACTGAAGCTTTCTTT.

The CDR3 nucleotides are TGTGCCTGGAAAGTAGGTAACGGGTTGTACGAGCAGTACTTC. Its protein product is CAWKVGNGLYEQYF. V is TRBV30 and J is TRBJ2-7; D is unresolved. V lost 4 bases to trimming and J lost 4 bases, with 17 bases between them. CDR1 and CDR2 from the germline V gene are GTSNPN and SVGIG (reference sequence). This CDR3 is 14 amino acids long.

The chain joins TRBV21-1 to TRBJ2-2; the table's D call, TRBD2, has no DNA check behind it. TRBV21-1 has pseudogene status. The length of the CDR3 is 19 residues. The CDR3 loop is CASSNSKNPGTSPTGELFF. CDR3 bases: TGTGCCAGCAGCAATTCGAAAAATCCCGGGACTAGTCCCACCGGGGAGCTGTTTTTT.

V gene TRBV5-4 combines with J gene TRBJ2-5; D is undetermined. The CDR3 is 13 residues long. The V and J ends lost 0 bases and 4 bases respectively, with 7 bases between them. Germline lookup yields CDR1 SGHNT and CDR2 YYREEE (reference sequence). CDR3 loop: CASSLDFTETQYF. The CDR3 bases are TGTGCCAGCAGCTTGGACTTTACAGAGACCCAGTACTTC.

The gene calls are TRBV7-9 and TRBJ2-7; D might be TRBD1 (5 bases). Germline lookup yields CDR1 SEHNR and CDR2 FQNEAQ (reference sequence). Trimming stripped 10 bases from V and 5 bases from J, with 15 bases between. The CDR3 totals 12 residues. CDR3 protein: CATRTQEDEQYF. For the CDR3, the DNA is TGTGCCACCAGAACACAGGAAGACGAGCAGTACTTC. The full variable domain, completed using reference TRBV7-9 and TRBJ2-7, is DTGVSQNPRHKITKRGQNVTFRCDPISEHNRLYWYRQTLGQGPEFLTYFQNEAQLEKSRLLSDRFSAERPKGSFSTLEIQRTEQGDSAMYLCATRTQEDEQYFGPGTRLTVT.

This rearrangement joins TRBV6-6 to TRBJ1-5; TRBD1 might be the D (5 bases). The CDR3 is 12 amino acids. Germline V gene sequence: CDR1 MNHNY, CDR2 SVGAGI (reference sequence). Trimming removed 6 bases at V and 5 bases at J, with 8 bases between. The CDR3 DNA sequence: TGTGCCAGCAGGGGGGGTGATCAGCCCCAGCATTTT. This encodes CASRGGDQPQHF.

The chain employs TRBV2 and TRBJ1-1; tentatively, D is TRBD1 (5 bases). This CDR3 region has 13 residues. The V gene's germline CDR1 is SNHLY and CDR2 FYNNEI. V was trimmed by 7 bases and J by 4 bases, leaving 13 bases between them. CDR3 region: CASKVYQGTEAFF. DNA of the CDR3: TGTGCCAGCAAGGTTTATCAGGGCACTGAAGCTTTCTTT. Supplemented by reference TRBV2 and TRBJ1-1, the full variable domain reads EPEVTQTPSHQVTQMGQEVILRCVPISNHLYFYWYRQILGQKVEFLVSFYNNEISEKSEIFDDQFSVERPDGSNFTLKIRSTKLEDSAMYFCASKVYQGTEAFFGQGTRLTVV.

V gene TRBV30 combines with J gene TRBJ2-3; 12 bases line up with TRBD2. The V and J ends lost 0 bases and 2 bases, in that order; junction bases with no gene match: 6. The CDR3 loop spans 17 amino acids. The germline V gene has CDR1 GTSNPN and CDR2 SVGIG (reference sequence). The CDR3 reads CAWSVPRTSGNTDTQYF. The CDR3 region has the DNA TGTGCCTGGAGTGTACCCCGGACTAGCGGGAACACAGATACGCAGTATTTT.

The chain joins TRBV18 to TRBJ2-1; TRBD2 matches at 9 bases. The CDR3 consists of 16 residues. CDR1 is KGHSH and CDR2 is LQKENI in the germline V gene. V was clipped by 6 bases and J by 6 bases; unmatched bases: 12. The DNA of the CDR3 is TGTGCCAGCTCCCCCCCGGGGGCGGGGGGGATCAATGAGCAGTTCTTC. Residues: CASSPPGAGGINEQFF. The whole variable domain, remainder taken from reference TRBV18 and TRBJ2-1, is NAGVMQNPRHLVRRRGQEARLRCSPMKGHSHVYWYRQLPEEGLKFMVYLQKENIIDESGMPKERFSAEFPKEGPSILRIQQVVRGDSAAYFCASSPPGAGGINEQFFGPGTRLTVL.

This clone is a singleton in its sample. V is TRBV29-1 and J is TRBJ1-1, with D possibly TRBD1 on 5 matching bases. This CDR3 is built from 11 residues. The V gene lost 6 bases and the J gene lost 13 bases, with 18 bases spanning the gap. Germline V gene lookup returns CDR1 SQVTM and CDR2 ANQGSEA. This chain's CDR3 is CSVGSPGGVFF. CDR3 DNA sequence: TGCAGCGTCGGGTCGCCCGGGGGGGTTTTCTTT. The full variable domain, in which reference TRBV29-1 and TRBJ1-1 provide the parts outside the CDR3, is SAVISQKPSRDICQRGTSLTIQCQVDSQVTMMFWYRQQPGQSLTLIATANQGSEATYESGFVIDKFPISRPNLTFSTLTVSNMSPEDSSIYLCSVGSPGGVFFGQGTRLTVV.

V and J are TRBV24-1 and TRBJ2-1; 9 nucleotides agree with TRBD1. Germline V gene lookup returns CDR1 KGHDR and CDR2 SFDVKD. V was clipped by 12 bases and J by 6 bases; unmatched bases: 8. The CDR3 spans 13 residues. The CDR3 DNA reads as TGTGCCCCTTACAGGGGGCAGGGCAATGAGCAGTTCTTC. Translating gives CAPYRGQGNEQFF.

The V call is TRBV12-3 or TRBV12-4, the J call TRBJ2-1; TRBD2 might be the D (5 bases). CDR3 length equals 13 residues. The ends were cut back, 3 bases at V and 8 bases at J, with 11 bases in the middle. CDR3: CASSLNWGDEQFF. CDR3 coding DNA: TGTGCCAGCAGTTTGAATTGGGGAGATGAGCAGTTCTTC.

CDR3 residues: CASSLQGGRGETQYF. CDR3 coding DNA: TGTGCCAGCAGTTTACAGGGGGGCCGGGGGGAGACCCAGTACTTC. The chain has TRBV27 and TRBJ2-5, with a weak D call TRBD1 (7 bases). Germline V lookup: CDR1 MNHEY, CDR2 SMNVEV (reference sequence). The germline V and J ends were trimmed by 2 bases and 5 bases, with 15 bases remaining between them. The CDR3 totals 15 residues.

This clone was detected once. This chain links TRBV19 with TRBJ1-5; the match to TRBD1 covers 9 bases. The germline CDR1 and CDR2 sequences are LNHDA and SQIVND (reference sequence). The CDR3 sequence is 18 residues long. The J segment lost 0 bases and the V segment lost 5 bases, leaving 11 bases of the junction unmatched. The CDR3 DNA reads TGTGCCAGTAGTTCGTCCCGGGACAGGGCCTATAGCAATCAGCCCCAGCATTTT. Amino acids: CASSSSRDRAYSNQPQHF. Full variable domain (missing parts from reference TRBV19 and TRBJ1-5): DGGITQSPKYLFRKEGQNVTLSCEQNLNHDAMYWYRQDPGQGLRLIYYSQIVNDFQKGDIAEGYSVSREKKESFPLTVTSAQKNPTAFYLCASSSSRDRAYSNQPQHFGDGTRLSIL.

The rearrangement uses TRBV4-2 and TRBJ2-3; TRBD2 matches 14 bases. The V and J ends lost 4 bases and 2 bases, in that order; junction bases with no gene match: 5. Germline CDR1 is LGHNA and CDR2 is YNFKEQ. This CDR3 comprises 17 residues. The CDR3 protein is CASSLGLAGDITDTQYF. CDR3 nucleotides: TGTGCCAGCAGCCTGGGACTAGCGGGGGACATCACAGATACGCAGTATTTT.